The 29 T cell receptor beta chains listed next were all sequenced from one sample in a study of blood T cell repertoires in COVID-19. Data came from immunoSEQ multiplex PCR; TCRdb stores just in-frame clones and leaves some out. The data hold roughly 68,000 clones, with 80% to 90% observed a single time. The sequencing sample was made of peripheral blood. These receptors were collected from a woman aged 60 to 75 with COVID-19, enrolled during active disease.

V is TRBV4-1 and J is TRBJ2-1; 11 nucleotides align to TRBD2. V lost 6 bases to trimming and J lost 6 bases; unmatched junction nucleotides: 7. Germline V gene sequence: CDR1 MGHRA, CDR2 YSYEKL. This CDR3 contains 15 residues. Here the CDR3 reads CASRLLAGVFNEQFF. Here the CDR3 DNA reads TGCGCCAGCAGACTACTAGCGGGAGTTTTCAATGAGCAGTTCTTC.

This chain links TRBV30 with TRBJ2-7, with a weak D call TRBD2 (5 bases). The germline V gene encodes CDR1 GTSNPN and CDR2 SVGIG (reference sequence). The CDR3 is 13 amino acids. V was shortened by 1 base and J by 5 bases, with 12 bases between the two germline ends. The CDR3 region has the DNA TGTGCCTGGAGTGGAGGGAGATCCGACGAGCAGTACTTC. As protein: CAWSGGRSDEQYF. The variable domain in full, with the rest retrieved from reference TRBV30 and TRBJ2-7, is SQTIHQWPATLVQPVGSPLSLECTVEGTSNPNLYWYRQAAGRGLQLLFYSVGIGQISSEVPQNLSASRPQDRQFILSSKKLLLSDSGFYLCAWSGGRSDEQYFGPGTRLTVT.

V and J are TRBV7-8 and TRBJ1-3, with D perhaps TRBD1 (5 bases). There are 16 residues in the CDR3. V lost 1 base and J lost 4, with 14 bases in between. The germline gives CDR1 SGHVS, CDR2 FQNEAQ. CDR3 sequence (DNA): TGTGCCAGCAGCTTAGTCGGCAGGGCGGGGGGAAACACCATATATTTT. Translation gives CASSLVGRAGGNTIYF.

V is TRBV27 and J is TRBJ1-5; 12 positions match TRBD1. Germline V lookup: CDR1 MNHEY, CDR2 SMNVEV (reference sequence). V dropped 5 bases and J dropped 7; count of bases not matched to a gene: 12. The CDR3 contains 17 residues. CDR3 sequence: CASSVHPGTGGRQPQHF. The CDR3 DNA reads TGTGCCAGCAGTGTCCACCCGGGGACAGGGGGCAGGCAGCCCCAGCATTTT.

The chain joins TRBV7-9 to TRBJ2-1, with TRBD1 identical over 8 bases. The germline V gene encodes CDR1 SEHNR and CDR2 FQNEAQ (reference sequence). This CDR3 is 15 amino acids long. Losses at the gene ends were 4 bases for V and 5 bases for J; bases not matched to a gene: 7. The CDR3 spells CASSYRDRRNNEQFF. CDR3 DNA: TGTGCCAGCAGCTATCGGGACAGGCGGAACAATGAGCAGTTCTTC.

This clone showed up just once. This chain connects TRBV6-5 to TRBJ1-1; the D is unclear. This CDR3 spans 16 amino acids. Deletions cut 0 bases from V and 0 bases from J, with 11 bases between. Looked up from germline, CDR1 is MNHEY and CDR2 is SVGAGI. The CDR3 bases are TGTGCCAGCAGTTACTCGTGGGCAATCATGAACACTGAAGCTTTCTTT. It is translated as CASSYSWAIMNTEAFF.

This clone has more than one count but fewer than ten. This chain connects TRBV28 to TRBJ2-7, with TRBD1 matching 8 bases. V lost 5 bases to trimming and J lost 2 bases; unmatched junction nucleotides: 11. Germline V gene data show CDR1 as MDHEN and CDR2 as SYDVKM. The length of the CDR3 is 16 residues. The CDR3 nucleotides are TGTGCCAGCAGTCCGATTGCCTGGACAGGGACCTACGAGCAGTACTTC. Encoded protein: CASSPIAWTGTYEQYF.

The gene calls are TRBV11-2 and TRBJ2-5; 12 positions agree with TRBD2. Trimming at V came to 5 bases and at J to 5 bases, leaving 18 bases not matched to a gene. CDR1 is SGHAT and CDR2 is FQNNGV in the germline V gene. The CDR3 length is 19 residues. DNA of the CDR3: TGTGCCAGCAGCCCCGGACAGTCTTCCGGGACTAGCGGGTGGGAGACCCAGTACTTC. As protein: CASSPGQSSGTSGWETQYF. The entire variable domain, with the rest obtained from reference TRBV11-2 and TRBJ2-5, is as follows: EAGVAQSPRYKIIEKRQSVAFWCNPISGHATLYWYQQILGQGPKLLIQFQNNGVVDDSQLPKDRFSAERLKGVDSTLKIQPAKLEDSAVYLCASSPGQSSGTSGWETQYFGPGTRLLVL.

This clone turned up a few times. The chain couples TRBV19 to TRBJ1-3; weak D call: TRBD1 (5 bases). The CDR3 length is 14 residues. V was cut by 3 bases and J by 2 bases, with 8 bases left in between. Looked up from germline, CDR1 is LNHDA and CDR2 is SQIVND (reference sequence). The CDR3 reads CASSIDSAGNTIYF. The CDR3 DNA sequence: TGTGCCAGTAGTATCGACAGTGCTGGAAACACCATATATTTT. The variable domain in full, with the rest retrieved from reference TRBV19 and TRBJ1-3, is DGGITQSPKYLFRKEGQNVTLSCEQNLNHDAMYWYRQDPGQGLRLIYYSQIVNDFQKGDIAEGYSVSREKKESFPLTVTSAQKNPTAFYLCASSIDSAGNTIYFGEGSWLTVV.

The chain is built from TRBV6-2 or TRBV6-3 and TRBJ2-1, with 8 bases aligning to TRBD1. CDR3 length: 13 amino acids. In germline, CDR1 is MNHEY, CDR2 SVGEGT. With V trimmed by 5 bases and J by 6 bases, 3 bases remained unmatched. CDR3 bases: TGTGCCAGCAGTCCCGGACAGGGCAATGAGCAGTTCTTC. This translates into CASSPGQGNEQFF.

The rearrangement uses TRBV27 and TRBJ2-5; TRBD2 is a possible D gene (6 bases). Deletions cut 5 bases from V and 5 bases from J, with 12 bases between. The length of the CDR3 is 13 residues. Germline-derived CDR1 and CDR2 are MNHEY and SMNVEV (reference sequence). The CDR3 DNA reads TGTGCCAGCAGTGAGGGACTCGGGGAGACCCAGTACTTC. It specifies CASSEGLGETQYF.

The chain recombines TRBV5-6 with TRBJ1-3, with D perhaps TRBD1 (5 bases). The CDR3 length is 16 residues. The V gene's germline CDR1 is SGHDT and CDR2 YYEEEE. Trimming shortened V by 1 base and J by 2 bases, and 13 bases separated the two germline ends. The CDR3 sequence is CASSLMGKGTGNTIYF. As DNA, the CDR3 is TGTGCCAGCAGCTTGATGGGGAAGGGGACTGGAAACACCATATATTTT.

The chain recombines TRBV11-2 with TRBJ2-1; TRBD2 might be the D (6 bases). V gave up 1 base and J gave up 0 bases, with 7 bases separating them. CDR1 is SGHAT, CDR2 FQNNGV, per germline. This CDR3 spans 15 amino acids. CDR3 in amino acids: CASSLVGSSYNEQFF. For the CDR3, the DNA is TGTGCCAGCAGCTTAGTCGGGAGCTCCTACAATGAGCAGTTCTTC.

The CDR3 DNA sequence: TGCAGCGGTGGGGGGACAGGGGGCCCACTCGGCTATGGCTACACCTTC. It translates to CSGGGTGGPLGYGYTF. The V call is TRBV29-1, the J call TRBJ1-2; TRBD1 matches at 12 bases. V was pared by 7 bases and J by 4 bases, with 13 bases of the junction left unmatched. CDR3 length: 16 amino acids. Germline V CDR1 and CDR2: SQVTM, ANQGSEA.

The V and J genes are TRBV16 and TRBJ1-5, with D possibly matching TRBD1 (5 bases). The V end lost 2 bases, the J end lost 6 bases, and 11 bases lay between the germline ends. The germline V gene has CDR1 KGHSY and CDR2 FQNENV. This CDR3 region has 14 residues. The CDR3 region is CASSQQGFAQPQHF. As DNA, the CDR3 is TGTGCCAGCAGCCAACAGGGATTCGCTCAGCCCCAGCATTTT.

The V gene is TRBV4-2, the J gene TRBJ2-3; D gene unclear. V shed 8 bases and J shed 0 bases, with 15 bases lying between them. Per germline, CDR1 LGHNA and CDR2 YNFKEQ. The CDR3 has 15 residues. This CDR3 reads CASHHSSTSTDTQYF. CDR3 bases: TGTGCCAGCCATCACAGTAGTACTAGCACAGATACGCAGTATTTT.

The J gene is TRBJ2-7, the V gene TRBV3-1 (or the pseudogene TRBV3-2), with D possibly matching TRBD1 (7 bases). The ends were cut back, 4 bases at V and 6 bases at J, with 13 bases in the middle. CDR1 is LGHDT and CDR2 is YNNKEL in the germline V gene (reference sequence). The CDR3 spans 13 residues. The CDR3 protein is CASSRRGLSEQYF. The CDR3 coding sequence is TGTGCCAGCAGCCGGAGGGGGCTCAGCGAGCAGTACTTC.

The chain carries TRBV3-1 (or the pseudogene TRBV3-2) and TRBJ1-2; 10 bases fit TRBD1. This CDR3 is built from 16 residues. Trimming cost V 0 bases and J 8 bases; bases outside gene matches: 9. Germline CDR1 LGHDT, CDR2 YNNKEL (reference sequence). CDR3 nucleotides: TGTGCCAGCAGCCAAGATCTGGTGGACAGGGGGAACGGCTACACCTTC. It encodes CASSQDLVDRGNGYTF.

CDR3 sequence (DNA): TGTGCCAGTACTACAGGGACCCGGGGCAGGGCAGATACGCAGTATTTT. It translates to CASTTGTRGRADTQYF. The chain has TRBV19 and TRBJ2-3; TRBD1 might be the D (6 bases). Between the trimmed V and J ends, which lost 7 bases and 4 bases, there was a span of 21 bases. The CDR3 is made up of 16 amino acids. CDR1 is LNHDA, CDR2 SQIVND, per germline (reference sequence).

CDR3 sequence (DNA): TGTGCCAGCTCACCCCAAGCAGGGCCCAATCAGCCCCAGCATTTT. Protein product: CASSPQAGPNQPQHF. The rearrangement uses TRBV18 and TRBJ1-5, with D possibly matching TRBD1 (5 bases). Germline V gene lookup returns CDR1 KGHSH and CDR2 LQKENI. V shed 3 bases and J shed 3 bases, with 12 bases lying between them. The CDR3 is made up of 15 amino acids.

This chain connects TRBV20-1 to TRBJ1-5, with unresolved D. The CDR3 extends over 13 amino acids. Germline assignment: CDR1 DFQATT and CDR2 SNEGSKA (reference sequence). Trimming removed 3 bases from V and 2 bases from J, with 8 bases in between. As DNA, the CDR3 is TGCAGTGCTAGTGGCGGGGGCAATCAGCCCCAGCATTTT. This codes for CSASGGGNQPQHF.

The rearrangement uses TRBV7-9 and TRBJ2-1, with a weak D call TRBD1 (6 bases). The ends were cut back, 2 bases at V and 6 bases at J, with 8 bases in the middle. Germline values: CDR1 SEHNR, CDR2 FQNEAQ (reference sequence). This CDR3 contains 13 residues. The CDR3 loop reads CASSLRGGNEQFF. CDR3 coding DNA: TGTGCCAGCAGCTTAAGAGGGGGCAATGAGCAGTTCTTC.

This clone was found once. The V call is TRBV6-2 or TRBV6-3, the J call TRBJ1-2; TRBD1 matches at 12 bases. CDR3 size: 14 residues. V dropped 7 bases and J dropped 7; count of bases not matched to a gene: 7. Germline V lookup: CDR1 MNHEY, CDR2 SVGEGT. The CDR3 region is CASTPGQGASGYTF. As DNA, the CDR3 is TGTGCCAGCACCCCGGGACAGGGGGCCTCTGGCTACACCTTC.

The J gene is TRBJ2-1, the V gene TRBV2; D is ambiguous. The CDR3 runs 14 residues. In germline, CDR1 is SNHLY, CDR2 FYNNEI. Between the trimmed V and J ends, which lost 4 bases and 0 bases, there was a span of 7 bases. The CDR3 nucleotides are TGTGCCAGCAGTGTCGGTAGCTCCTACAATGAGCAGTTCTTC. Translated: CASSVGSSYNEQFF.

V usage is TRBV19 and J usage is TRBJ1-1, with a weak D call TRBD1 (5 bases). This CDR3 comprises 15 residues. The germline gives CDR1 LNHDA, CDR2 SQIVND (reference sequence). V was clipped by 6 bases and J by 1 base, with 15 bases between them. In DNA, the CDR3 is TGTGCCAGTAGGTCTTGGGGCGATGGGAACACTGAAGCTTTCTTT. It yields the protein CASRSWGDGNTEAFF.

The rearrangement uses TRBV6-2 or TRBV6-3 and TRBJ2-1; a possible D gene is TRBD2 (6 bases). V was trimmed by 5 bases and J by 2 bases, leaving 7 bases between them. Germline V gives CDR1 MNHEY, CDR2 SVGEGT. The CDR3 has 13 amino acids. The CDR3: CASSRLAYNEQFF. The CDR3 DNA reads TGTGCCAGCAGTCGACTAGCCTACAATGAGCAGTTCTTC.

The CDR3 region has the DNA TGTGCCAGCAGCCAAGAAGGGGAAGGCAGGCGGAATGAAAAACTGTTTTTT. This codes for CASSQEGEGRRNEKLFF. The chain recombines TRBV4-2 with TRBJ1-4, with a weak D call TRBD1 (5 bases). Trimming left V 0 bases short and J 5 bases short, with 16 bases between. Germline V gives CDR1 LGHNA, CDR2 YNFKEQ. The CDR3 is 17 amino acids.

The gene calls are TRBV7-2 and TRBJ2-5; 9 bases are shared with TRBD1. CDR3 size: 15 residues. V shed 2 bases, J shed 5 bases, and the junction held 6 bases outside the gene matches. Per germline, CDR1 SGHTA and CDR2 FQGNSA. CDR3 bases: TGTGCCAGCAGCTTAAACAGGGGGCCGGAGGAGACCCAGTACTTC. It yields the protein CASSLNRGPEETQYF.

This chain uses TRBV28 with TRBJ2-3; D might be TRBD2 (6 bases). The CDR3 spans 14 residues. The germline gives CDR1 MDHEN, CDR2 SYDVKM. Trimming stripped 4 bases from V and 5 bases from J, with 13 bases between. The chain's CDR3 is CASSSSAEGDTQYF. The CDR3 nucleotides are TGTGCCAGCAGTTCGTCCGCGGAGGGAGATACGCAGTATTTT.